This T cell receptor beta chain is drawn from a study of T cell responses to AZD1222 COVID-19 vaccine. J was trimmed by 3 bases and V by 10 bases; bases with no gene match: 2. Per germline, CDR1 MDHEN and CDR2 SYDVKM. The CDR3 has 11 residues. This clone has a single count. Sequenced by immunoSEQ multiplex PCR; TCRdb stores in-frame clones only, minus some. The sample holds just over 150,000 clones, 75% to 90% seen once. Sequencing used peripheral blood, obtained after recovery from COVID-19. This chain links TRBV28 with TRBJ2-7, with 8 bases matching TRBD1. This TCR derives from an adult who had recovered from COVID-19. CDR3 DNA: TGTGCCACCGGGACAGGCTACGAGCAGTACTTC. Protein: CATGTGYEQYF.